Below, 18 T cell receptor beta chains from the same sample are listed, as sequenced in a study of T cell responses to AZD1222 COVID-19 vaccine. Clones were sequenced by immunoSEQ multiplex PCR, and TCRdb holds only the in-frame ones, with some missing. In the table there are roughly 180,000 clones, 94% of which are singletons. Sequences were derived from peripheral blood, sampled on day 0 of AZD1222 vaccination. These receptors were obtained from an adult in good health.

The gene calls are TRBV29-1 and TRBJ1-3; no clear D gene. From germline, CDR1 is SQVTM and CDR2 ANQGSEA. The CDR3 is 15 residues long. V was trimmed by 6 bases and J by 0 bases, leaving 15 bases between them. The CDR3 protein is CSVRHPGSSGNTIYF. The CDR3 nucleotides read TGCAGCGTCCGACATCCGGGGAGCTCTGGAAACACCATATATTTT.

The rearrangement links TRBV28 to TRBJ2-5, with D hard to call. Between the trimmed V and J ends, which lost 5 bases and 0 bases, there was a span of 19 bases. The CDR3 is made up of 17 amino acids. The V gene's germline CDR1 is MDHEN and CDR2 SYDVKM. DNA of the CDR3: TGTGCCAGCAGTCCCCCCAGGAATCGATTTTACCAAGAGACCCAGTACTTC. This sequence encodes CASSPPRNRFYQETQYF.

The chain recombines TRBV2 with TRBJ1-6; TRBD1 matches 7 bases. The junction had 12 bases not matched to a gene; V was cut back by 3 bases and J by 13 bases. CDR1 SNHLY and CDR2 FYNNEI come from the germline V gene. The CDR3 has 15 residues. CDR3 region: CASSERQTGLAPLHF. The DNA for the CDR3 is TGTGCCAGCAGTGAGAGACAGACAGGGTTGGCGCCCCTCCACTTT.

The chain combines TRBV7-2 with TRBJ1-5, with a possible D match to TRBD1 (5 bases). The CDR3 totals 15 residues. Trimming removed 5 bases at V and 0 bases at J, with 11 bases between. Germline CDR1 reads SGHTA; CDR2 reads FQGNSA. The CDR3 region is CASSRGGDSNQPQHF. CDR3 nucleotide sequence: TGTGCCAGCAGCCGCGGGGGGGATAGCAATCAGCCCCAGCATTTT. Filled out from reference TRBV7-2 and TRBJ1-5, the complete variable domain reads GAGVSQSPSNKVTEKGKDVELRCDPISGHTALYWYRQSLGQGLEFLIYFQGNSAPDKSGLPSDRFSAERTGGSVSTLTIQRTQQEDSAVYLCASSRGGDSNQPQHFGDGTRLSIL.

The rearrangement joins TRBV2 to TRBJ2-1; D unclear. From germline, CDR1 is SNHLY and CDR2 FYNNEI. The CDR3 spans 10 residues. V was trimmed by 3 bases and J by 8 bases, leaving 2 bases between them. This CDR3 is CASSDYEQFF. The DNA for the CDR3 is TGTGCCAGCAGTGATTATGAGCAGTTCTTC.

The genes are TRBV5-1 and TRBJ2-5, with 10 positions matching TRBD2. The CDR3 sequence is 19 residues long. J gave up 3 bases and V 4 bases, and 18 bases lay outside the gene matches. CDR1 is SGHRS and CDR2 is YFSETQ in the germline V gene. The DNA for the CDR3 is TGCGCCAGCAGCCCGGTCGAGCTAGCGGGAGCTCTCGGAGAAGAGACCCAGTACTTC. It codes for CASSPVELAGALGEETQYF.

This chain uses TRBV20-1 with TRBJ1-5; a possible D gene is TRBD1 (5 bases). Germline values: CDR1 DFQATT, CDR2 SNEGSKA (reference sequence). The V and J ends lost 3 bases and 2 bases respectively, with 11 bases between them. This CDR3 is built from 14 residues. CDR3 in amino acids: CSASLQGRNQPQHF. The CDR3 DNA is TGCAGTGCTAGTCTTCAGGGCCGCAATCAGCCCCAGCATTTT.

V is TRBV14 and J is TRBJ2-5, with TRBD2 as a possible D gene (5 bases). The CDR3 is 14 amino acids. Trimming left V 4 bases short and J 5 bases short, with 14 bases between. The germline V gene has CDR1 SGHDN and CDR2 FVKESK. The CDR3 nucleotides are TGTGCCAGCAGCCGGTCACTAGTATCTGAGACCCAGTACTTC. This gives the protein CASSRSLVSETQYF.

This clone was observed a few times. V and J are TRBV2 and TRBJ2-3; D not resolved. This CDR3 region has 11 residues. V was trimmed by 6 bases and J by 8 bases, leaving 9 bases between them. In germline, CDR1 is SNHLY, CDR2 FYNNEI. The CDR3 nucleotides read TGTGCCAGCAGCTCTAGTGTTACGCAGTATTTT. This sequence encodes CASSSSVTQYF.

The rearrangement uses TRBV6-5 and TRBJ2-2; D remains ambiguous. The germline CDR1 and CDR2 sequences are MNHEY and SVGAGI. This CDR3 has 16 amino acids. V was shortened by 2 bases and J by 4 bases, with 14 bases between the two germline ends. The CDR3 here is CASSYRGRAGTGELFF. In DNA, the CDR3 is TGTGCCAGCAGTTACCGAGGAAGGGCTGGCACCGGGGAGCTGTTTTTT.

CDR3 coding DNA: TGTGCTAGTGGTTTCTCCGACAGTACCGGGGAGCTGTTTTTT. Translating it yields CASGFSDSTGELFF. V gene TRBV12-5 combines with J gene TRBJ2-2; D may be TRBD1 (5 bases). CDR3 length: 14 residues. From germline, CDR1 is LGHNT and CDR2 FRNRAP. The V gene lost 3 bases and the J gene lost 5 bases, with 10 bases spanning the gap.

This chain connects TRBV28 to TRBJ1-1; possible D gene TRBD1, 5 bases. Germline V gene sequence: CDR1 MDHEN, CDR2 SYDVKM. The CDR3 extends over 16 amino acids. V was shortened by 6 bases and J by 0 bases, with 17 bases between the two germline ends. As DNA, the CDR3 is TGTGCCAGCAGCCGCCCGACAGTTCTCATGAACACTGAAGCTTTCTTT. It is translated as CASSRPTVLMNTEAFF.

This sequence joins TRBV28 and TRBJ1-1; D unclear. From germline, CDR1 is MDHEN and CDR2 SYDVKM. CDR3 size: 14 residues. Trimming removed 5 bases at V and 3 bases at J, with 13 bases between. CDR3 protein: CASSTGARDTEAFF. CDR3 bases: TGTGCCAGCAGTACGGGAGCGAGGGACACTGAAGCTTTCTTT.

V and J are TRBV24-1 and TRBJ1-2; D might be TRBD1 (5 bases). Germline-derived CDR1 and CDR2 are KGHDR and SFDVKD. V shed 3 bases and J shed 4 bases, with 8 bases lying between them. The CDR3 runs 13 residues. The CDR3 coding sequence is TGTGCCACCAGTGATACAGGCCTCTATGGCTACACCTTC. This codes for CATSDTGLYGYTF.

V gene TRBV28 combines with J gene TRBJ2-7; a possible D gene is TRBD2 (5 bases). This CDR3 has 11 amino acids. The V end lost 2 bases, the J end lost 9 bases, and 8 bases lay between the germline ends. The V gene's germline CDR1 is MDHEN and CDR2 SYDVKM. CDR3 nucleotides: TGTGCCAGCAGTTTACGGGATGGGCAGTACTTC. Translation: CASSLRDGQYF.

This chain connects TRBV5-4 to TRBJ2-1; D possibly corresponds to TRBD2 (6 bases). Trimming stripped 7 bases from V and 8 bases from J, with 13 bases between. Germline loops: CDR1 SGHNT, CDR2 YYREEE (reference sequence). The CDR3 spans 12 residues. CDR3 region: CASGHWGDEQFF. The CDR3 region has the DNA TGTGCCAGCGGCCACTGGGGGGATGAGCAGTTCTTC.

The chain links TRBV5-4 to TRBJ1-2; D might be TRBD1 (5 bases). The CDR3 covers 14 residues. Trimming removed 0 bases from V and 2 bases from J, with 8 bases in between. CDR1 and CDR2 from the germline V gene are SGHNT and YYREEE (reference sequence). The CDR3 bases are TGTGCCAGCAGCTTGGTTGCAGGGAACTATGGCTACACCTTC. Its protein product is CASSLVAGNYGYTF.

CDR3 protein: CARSSPLHF. CDR3 nucleotide sequence: TGTGCCCGATCTTCACCCCTCCACTTT. J is TRBJ1-6 and V is TRBV19; unclear D gene. Germline V gene data show CDR1 as LNHDA and CDR2 as SQIVND (reference sequence). V was clipped by 11 bases and J by 9 bases, with 5 bases between them. The CDR3 has 9 amino acids.